The clone carrying this TCR beta chain was detected only a few times. No antigen is known for it. Germline lookup yields CDR1 MGHRA and CDR2 YSYEKL. The junction had 11 bases not matched to a gene; V was cut back by 1 base and J by 6 bases. The CDR3 length is 16 residues. The record originates from a study of T cell repertoires in cytomegalovirus infection. The overall study: Well-studied HLA-B-restricted epitopes and recently identified HLA-C-restricted epitopes of CMV were both used in the study. Indications of both CMV infection and matching HLA type were provided by public TCR beta signatures. Notes on the study in general: What dominated the ex vivo response were HLA-C-restricted CMV-specific TCR beta clonotypes. There were carriers of CMV plus the relevant HLA, and cumulative public TCR beta family frequency identified them.

TCRdb recomputed calls from the reads with MiXCR, one row per CDR3 protein. The sample lists hundreds of thousands of distinct CDR3 sequences; around 29% were seen once. The sequencing here drew on cultured PBMCs, taken from culture after CMV antigen stimulation. The chain is built from TRBV4-1 and TRBJ1-1, with TRBD1 matching 7 bases. The receptor comes from a human donor in good health (CMV status not recorded). Some clones in this sample may be carry-over from other donors' samples. CDR3 nucleotide sequence: TGCGCCAGCAGCCAAGCATTAGGGGGCAGTGGTGCTGAAGCTTTCTTT. Its protein is CASSQALGGSGAEAFF.